The rows below give T cell receptor beta chains drawn from one sample of a study of cytomegalovirus exposure and HLA in healthy donors. Clones were sequenced by immunoSEQ multiplex PCR, and TCRdb holds only the in-frame ones, with some missing. The sample totals approximately 92,000 clones. Material: PBMCs. Receptor source: a young woman in good health and CMV-seronegative. Both conserved end residues are part of each CDR3. D genes are given only for firm matches.

CDR3 length: 13
D gene: TRBD1
V gene: TRBV18
J gene: TRBJ2-1
CDR3 protein: CASSPGQTNEQFF
CDR3 DNA: TGTGCCAGCTCCCCGGGACAGACTAATGAGCAGTTCTTC

CDR3 length: 13
D gene: .
V gene: TRBV6-5
J gene: TRBJ1-1
CDR3 protein: CASSKPRNTEAFF
CDR3 DNA: TGTGCCAGCAGTAAACCGCGGAACACTGAAGCTTTCTTT

CDR3 length: 13
D gene: TRBD1
V gene: TRBV30
J gene: TRBJ1-4
CDR3 protein: CAWEGQGREKLFF
CDR3 DNA: TGTGCCTGGGAGGGACAGGGACGTGAAAAACTGTTTTTT

CDR3 length: 15
D gene: TRBD1
V gene: TRBV28
J gene: TRBJ2-7
CDR3 protein: CASRRLGTGFNEQYF
CDR3 DNA: TGTGCCAGCAGGCGGTTGGGGACAGGGTTCAACGAGCAGTACTTC

CDR3 length: 16
D gene: TRBD1
V gene: TRBV27
J gene: TRBJ1-1
CDR3 protein: CASSPSQGEANTEAFF
CDR3 DNA: TGTGCCAGCAGTCCTTCACAGGGGGAAGCGAACACTGAAGCTTTCTTT

CDR3 length: 16
D gene: TRBD2
V gene: TRBV11-3
J gene: TRBJ2-1
CDR3 protein: CASSLGLADSGDEQFF
CDR3 DNA: TGTGCCAGCAGCCTAGGACTAGCGGATAGTGGGGATGAGCAGTTCTTC

CDR3 length: 16
D gene: .
V gene: TRBV6-5
J gene: TRBJ1-4
CDR3 protein: CASSYDPTATNEKLFF
CDR3 DNA: TGTGCCAGCAGTTATGACCCGACAGCAACTAATGAAAAACTGTTTTTT

CDR3 length: 15
D gene: TRBD1
V gene: TRBV7-9
J gene: TRBJ1-2
CDR3 protein: CASSLRQGQGDGYTF
CDR3 DNA: TGTGCCAGCAGCTTAAGGCAGGGACAGGGGGATGGCTACACCTTC

CDR3 length: 15
D gene: .
V gene: TRBV9
J gene: TRBJ1-4
CDR3 protein: CASSVALAGGEKLFF
CDR3 DNA: TGTGCCAGCAGCGTTGCTTTGGCCGGCGGCGAAAAACTGTTTTTT

CDR3 length: 13
D gene: .
V gene: TRBV7-9
J gene: TRBJ1-2
CDR3 protein: CASSSGHSGGYTF
CDR3 DNA: TGTGCCAGCAGCTCGGGACATTCGGGGGGCTACACCTTC

CDR3 length: 14
D gene: .
V gene: TRBV5-1
J gene: TRBJ1-5
CDR3 protein: CASSLGGGGQPQHF
CDR3 DNA: TGCGCCAGCAGCTTGGGTGGGGGCGGTCAGCCCCAGCATTTT

CDR3 length: 12
D gene: TRBD1
V gene: TRBV28
J gene: TRBJ1-2
CDR3 protein: CASRDRVRGYTF
CDR3 DNA: TGTGCCAGCCGGGACAGGGTTCGCGGCTACACCTTC

CDR3 length: 14
D gene: TRBD2
V gene: TRBV7-8
J gene: TRBJ2-7
CDR3 protein: CASSPLWGRDEQYF
CDR3 DNA: TGTGCCAGCAGCCCCTTATGGGGGAGGGACGAGCAGTACTTC

CDR3 length: 17
D gene: .
V gene: TRBV4-1
J gene: TRBJ2-6
CDR3 protein: CASSRPGEHSGANVLTF
CDR3 DNA: TGCGCCAGCAGCCGCCCGGGGGAACACTCTGGGGCCAACGTCCTGACTTTC

CDR3 length: 15
D gene: .
V gene: TRBV9
J gene: TRBJ1-1
CDR3 protein: CASSVDAGWGTEAFF
CDR3 DNA: TGTGCCAGCAGCGTAGACGCGGGGTGGGGCACTGAAGCTTTCTTT

CDR3 length: 20
D gene: TRBD2
V gene: TRBV5-1
J gene: TRBJ2-3
CDR3 protein: CASSLAPGTSGRIGTDTQYF
CDR3 DNA: TGCGCCAGCAGCTTGGCCCCCGGGACTAGCGGGAGAATCGGCACAGATACGCAGTATTTT

CDR3 length: 14
D gene: .
V gene: TRBV4-2
J gene: TRBJ2-2
CDR3 protein: CASSQEMRTGELFF
CDR3 DNA: TGTGCCAGCAGCCAAGAAATGCGAACCGGGGAGCTGTTTTTT

CDR3 length: 13
D gene: TRBD2
V gene: TRBV13
J gene: TRBJ2-1
CDR3 protein: CASSPGLAGQQFF
CDR3 DNA: TGTGCCAGCAGCCCCGGACTAGCGGGACAACAGTTCTTC

CDR3 length: 12
D gene: .
V gene: TRBV28
J gene: TRBJ1-1
CDR3 protein: CASSLLRAEAFF
CDR3 DNA: TGTGCCAGCAGTTTATTGCGCGCTGAAGCTTTCTTT

CDR3 length: 16
D gene: .
V gene: TRBV19
J gene: TRBJ1-5
CDR3 protein: CASSSQGQYSNQPQHF
CDR3 DNA: TGTGCCAGTAGTAGCCAGGGGCAGTATAGCAATCAGCCCCAGCATTTT

CDR3 length: 14
D gene: TRBD1
V gene: TRBV9
J gene: TRBJ2-7
CDR3 protein: CASSAGTGEVEQYF
CDR3 DNA: TGTGCCAGCAGCGCAGGGACAGGGGAGGTCGAGCAGTACTTC

CDR3 length: 13
D gene: TRBD2
V gene: TRBV29-1
J gene: TRBJ2-7
CDR3 protein: CSVSGSLSYEQYF
CDR3 DNA: TGCAGCGTCAGCGGGAGCCTCTCCTACGAGCAGTACTTC

CDR3 length: 17
D gene: TRBD1
V gene: TRBV7-9
J gene: TRBJ2-5
CDR3 protein: CASSLREGQGARETQYF
CDR3 DNA: TGTGCCAGCAGCTTACGGGAGGGACAGGGGGCGAGGGAGACCCAGTACTTC

CDR3 length: 15
D gene: .
V gene: TRBV19
J gene: TRBJ2-5
CDR3 protein: CASSIGGSLAETQYF
CDR3 DNA: TGTGCCAGTAGTATCGGAGGTTCACTAGCCGAGACCCAGTACTTC

CDR3 length: 13
D gene: TRBD1
V gene: TRBV6-1
J gene: TRBJ2-7
CDR3 protein: CASSEYRGYEQYF
CDR3 DNA: TGTGCCAGCAGTGAATACAGGGGTTACGAGCAGTACTTC

CDR3 length: 15
D gene: .
V gene: TRBV7-8
J gene: TRBJ1-4
CDR3 protein: CASSFAPSTNEKLLF
CDR3 DNA: TGTGCCAGCAGCTTTGCGCCCTCAACTAATGAAAAACTGCTTTTT

CDR3 length: 15
D gene: .
V gene: TRBV6-1
J gene: TRBJ1-3
CDR3 protein: CASSDLWGEGNTIYF
CDR3 DNA: TGTGCCAGCAGCGATCTCTGGGGGGAGGGAAACACCATATATTTT

CDR3 length: 11
D gene: .
V gene: TRBV30
J gene: TRBJ2-7
CDR3 protein: CAWAGSDEQYF
CDR3 DNA: TGTGCCTGGGCGGGAAGCGACGAGCAGTACTTC

CDR3 length: 13
D gene: .
V gene: TRBV19
J gene: TRBJ1-6
CDR3 protein: CASSGGWNSPLHF
CDR3 DNA: TGTGCCAGTAGTGGGGGGTGGAATTCACCCCTCCACTTT

CDR3 length: 16
D gene: .
V gene: TRBV6-5
J gene: TRBJ2-7
CDR3 protein: CASSYSISGGPYEQYF
CDR3 DNA: TGTGCCAGCAGTTACTCGATTTCTGGGGGCCCCTACGAGCAGTACTTC

CDR3 length: 15
D gene: TRBD2
V gene: TRBV11-3
J gene: TRBJ2-1
CDR3 protein: CASTYRASGKNEQFF
CDR3 DNA: TGTGCCAGCACCTATCGGGCTAGCGGGAAGAATGAGCAGTTCTTC